The 31 T cell receptor beta chains presented below share a single source sample, sequenced in a study of cytomegalovirus exposure and HLA in healthy donors. The PCR used 60 Vbeta and 13 Jbeta primers. Measured with immunoSEQ multiplex PCR; TCRdb has only the in-frame clones, and not every one. The sample lists about 140,000 clones, over 60% occurring once. The source material was PBMCs. The source is a middle-aged man in good health and CMV-seropositive.

The chain uses TRBV7-8 and TRBJ1-5, with D unresolved. V was pared by 1 base and J by 0 bases, with 10 bases between. The CDR3 totals 16 residues. The germline gives CDR1 SGHVS, CDR2 FQNEAQ. CDR3: CASSLDSDYSNQPQHF. The CDR3 nucleotides are TGTGCCAGCAGCTTAGATTCGGACTATAGCAATCAGCCCCAGCATTTT.

This chain joins TRBV11-2 and TRBJ2-1; D ambiguous. Germline CDR1 is SGHAT and CDR2 is FQNNGV. Trimming stripped 1 base from V and 0 bases from J, with 13 bases between. The CDR3 length is 17 residues. CDR3: CASSLALNAGSYNEQFF. The CDR3 DNA reads TGTGCCAGCAGCTTAGCACTGAATGCTGGCTCCTACAATGAGCAGTTCTTC.

This clone has more than one count but fewer than ten. The chain combines TRBV6-5 with TRBJ1-1, with 7 bases lining up with TRBD1. The CDR3 is 13 amino acids. The junction had 6 bases not matched to a gene; V was cut back by 6 bases and J by 5 bases. CDR1 and CDR2 (germline): MNHEY, SVGAGI. CDR3 sequence (DNA): TGTGCCAGCAGAACACCAGGGGGAACTGAAGCTTTCTTT. It encodes CASRTPGGTEAFF.

V gene TRBV18 combines with J gene TRBJ1-2; a weak D match, TRBD1 (6 bases). Trimming cost V 5 bases and J 5 bases, with 12 bases left between them. Germline CDR1 is KGHSH and CDR2 is LQKENI. CDR3 length equals 13 residues. CDR3 protein: CASSELQGYGYTF. The CDR3 DNA reads TGTGCCAGCTCAGAGCTACAGGGTTATGGCTACACCTTC.

This chain links TRBV7-2 with TRBJ1-2; no clear D. The V and J ends lost 2 bases and 4 bases respectively, with 8 bases between them. Germline lookup yields CDR1 SGHTA and CDR2 FQGNSA. The CDR3 runs 13 residues. The CDR3 DNA reads TGTGCCAGCAGCTTAAGCGCAGCCTATGGCTACACCTTC. Translating gives CASSLSAAYGYTF.

The chain couples TRBV7-2 to TRBJ2-1; the match to TRBD2 covers 9 bases. Germline trimming cut 7 bases from V and 7 bases from J; bases unmatched to any gene: 11. Germline lookup yields CDR1 SGHTA and CDR2 FQGNSA. The CDR3 has 15 residues. CDR3 amino acids: CASKLVGGRGNEQFF. The CDR3 region has the DNA TGTGCCAGCAAGTTGGTGGGCGGGAGGGGTAATGAGCAGTTCTTC.

The chain links TRBV19 to TRBJ2-1, with D perhaps TRBD2 (5 bases). The CDR3 is 14 amino acids. The V gene's germline CDR1 is LNHDA and CDR2 SQIVND (reference sequence). Trimming removed 4 bases at V and 7 bases at J, with 14 bases between. CDR3 nucleotide sequence: TGTGCCAGTAGTAGAGGGCCTACATCGAATGAGCAGTTCTTC. Protein: CASSRGPTSNEQFF.

The J gene is TRBJ2-7, the V gene TRBV7-2, with D possibly matching TRBD2 (6 bases). This CDR3 is built from 14 residues. CDR1 and CDR2 (germline): SGHTA, FQGNSA. Trimming pared 2 bases from V and 2 bases from J, leaving 10 bases between. The CDR3 DNA is TGTGCCAGCAGCTTATCAGCGGGTACCTACGAGCAGTACTTC. Encoded protein: CASSLSAGTYEQYF. Based on the CDR3 plus reference TRBV7-2 and TRBJ2-7, the full variable domain is GAGVSQSPSNKVTEKGKDVELRCDPISGHTALYWYRQSLGQGLEFLIYFQGNSAPDKSGLPSDRFSAERTGGSVSTLTIQRTQQEDSAVYLCASSLSAGTYEQYFGPGTRLTVT.

The table lists this clone with a count of one. DNA of the CDR3: TGTGCCAGCAGCCAAGATCCAGTAACGGGCTACGAGCAGTACTTC. Translating it yields CASSQDPVTGYEQYF. J is TRBJ2-7 and V is TRBV4-2; D is uncertain. The germline CDR1 and CDR2 sequences are LGHNA and YNFKEQ. The CDR3 is 15 residues long. V lost 0 bases and J 3 bases, leaving 12 bases between the germline ends.

V is TRBV11-2 and J is TRBJ1-6, with TRBD1 matching 7 bases. The trim removed 6 bases at V and 5 bases at J, leaving 7 bases unmatched. Germline V gene lookup returns CDR1 SGHAT and CDR2 FQNNGV. The CDR3 is made up of 15 amino acids. CDR3 sequence: CASRQPGQNNSPLHF. For the CDR3, the DNA is TGTGCCAGCAGACAGCCGGGACAGAATAATTCACCCCTCCACTTT.

The chain links TRBV4-3 to TRBJ2-1; TRBD2 agrees at 9 bases. In germline, CDR1 is LGHNA, CDR2 YSLEER. This CDR3 comprises 15 residues. V shed 6 bases, J shed 9 bases, and the junction held 12 bases outside the gene matches. The DNA for the CDR3 is TGCGCCAGCAGGGTTCGTAGCGGGGGCGTGGGTGAGCAGTTCTTC. This encodes CASRVRSGGVGEQFF.

The chain joins TRBV28 to TRBJ1-5, with 10 positions matching TRBD1. This CDR3 spans 15 amino acids. Losses at the gene ends were 6 bases for V and 7 bases for J; bases not matched to a gene: 9. The V gene's germline CDR1 is MDHEN and CDR2 SYDVKM. CDR3 sequence: CASSSDRGRQQPQHF. The CDR3 region has the DNA TGTGCCAGCAGCTCCGACAGGGGGCGTCAACAGCCCCAGCATTTT.

V is TRBV15 and J is TRBJ1-4; maybe TRBD1 (5 bases). Looked up from germline, CDR1 is LNHNV and CDR2 is YYDKDF (reference sequence). With 1 base removed from V and 5 bases from J, the gap between germline ends came to 14 bases. CDR3 length equals 16 residues. The CDR3 nucleotides read TGTGCCACCAGCAGAGGGGCGCAGGGTAGGAATGAAAAACTGTTTTTT. Residues: CATSRGAQGRNEKLFF.

V and J are TRBV18 and TRBJ1-1; tentative D call: TRBD1 (6 bases). V was shortened by 0 bases and J by 0 bases, with 14 bases between the two germline ends. CDR3 length equals 17 residues. Germline values: CDR1 KGHSH, CDR2 LQKENI. CDR3 in DNA: TGTGCCAGCTCACCACCTCTACAGGGTCGGATGAACACTGAAGCTTTCTTT. Amino acid sequence: CASSPPLQGRMNTEAFF.

The chain carries TRBV6-5 and TRBJ2-3; D call uncertain. V was trimmed by 0 bases and J by 0 bases, leaving 4 bases between them. CDR3 size: 14 residues. Germline CDR1 is MNHEY and CDR2 is SVGAGI. CDR3: CASSYSASTDTQYF. In DNA form, the CDR3 reads TGTGCCAGCAGTTACTCAGCTAGCACAGATACGCAGTATTTT.

J is TRBJ2-1 and V is TRBV9; 7 nucleotides align to TRBD2. Germline V gives CDR1 SGDLS, CDR2 YYNGEE. Trimming took 3 bases from V and 3 from J; bases not matched to a gene: 9. The CDR3 is 16 amino acids. The CDR3: CASSARLAAIYNEQFF. DNA for the CDR3: TGTGCCAGCAGCGCCCGACTAGCAGCAATCTACAATGAGCAGTTCTTC. Full variable domain (outside the CDR3, taken from reference TRBV9 and TRBJ2-1): DSGVTQTPKHLITATGQRVTLRCSPRSGDLSVYWYQQSLDQGLQFLIQYYNGEERAKGNILERFSAQQFPDLHSELNLSSLELGDSALYFCASSARLAAIYNEQFFGPGTRLTVL.

The genes are TRBV7-6 and TRBJ1-5; D is possibly TRBD1 (5 bases). V was trimmed by 1 base and J by 2 bases, leaving 15 bases between them. Per the germline V gene, CDR1 is SGHVS and CDR2 is FNYEAQ. This CDR3 is built from 17 residues. The CDR3 here is CASSLGLGRVGNQPQHF. The CDR3 bases are TGTGCCAGCAGCTTAGGGTTGGGCAGGGTAGGCAATCAGCCCCAGCATTTT.

This clone occurred once. This chain links TRBV6-5 with TRBJ1-1, with 7 positions matching TRBD1. The germline CDR1 and CDR2 sequences are MNHEY and SVGAGI. This CDR3 is 14 amino acids long. Germline trimming cut 4 bases from V and 0 bases from J; bases unmatched to any gene: 2. CDR3 sequence reads: CASSSGTVNTEAFF. In DNA form, the CDR3 reads TGTGCCAGCAGTTCCGGGACAGTGAACACTGAAGCTTTCTTT.

This clone has only a few counts. The V call is TRBV5-1, the J call TRBJ2-5; no clear D gene. The assigned J gene may be wrong: the sequence end matches TRBJ2-7 better. The CDR3 is 13 amino acids. The germline V gene has CDR1 SGHRS and CDR2 YFSETQ. DNA of the CDR3: TGCGCCAGCAGCTTGGATCCTCTCTACGAGCAGTACTTC. This codes for CASSLDPLYEQYF.

The V and J genes are TRBV6-6 and TRBJ2-7, with TRBD2 identical over 11 bases. CDR1 is MNHNY and CDR2 is SVGAGI in the germline V gene (reference sequence). J was trimmed by 5 bases and V by 2 bases; bases with no gene match: 8. The CDR3 is 16 amino acids. This chain's CDR3 is CASSYLPGTSGNEQYF. In DNA form, the CDR3 reads TGTGCCAGCAGTTACCTACCTGGGACTAGCGGAAACGAGCAGTACTTC.

On this clone: Different DNA sequences within this sample yield the same CDR3. The rearrangement links TRBV9 to TRBJ2-7, with TRBD2 matching over 7 bases. This CDR3 contains 15 residues. Germline CDR1 and CDR2: SGDLS and YYNGEE. Trimming cost V 0 bases and J 2 bases; bases outside gene matches: 5. The CDR3 region is CASSVGASGTYEQYF. CDR3 bases: TGTGCCAGCAGCGTAGGAGCTAGCGGAACCTACGAGCAGTACTTC.

This clone showed up just a few times. The rearrangement links TRBV18 to TRBJ1-2, with TRBD1 matching 10 bases. CDR1 KGHSH and CDR2 LQKENI come from the germline V gene. CDR3 size: 20 residues. The ends lost 0 bases at V and 7 bases at J; junction bases unmatched: 20. In DNA, the CDR3 is TGTGCCAGCTCACCACCTCGACAGGGGGCGAGCGGAGTACGGTCTAGTGGCTACACCTTC. It codes for CASSPPRQGASGVRSSGYTF.

CDR3 in amino acids: CASSLGQITYEQYF. Written as DNA, the CDR3 is TGTGCCAGCAGCTTAGGGCAGATAACCTACGAGCAGTACTTC. The gene calls are TRBV7-2 and TRBJ2-7; no definite D call. Trimming took off 1 base at V and 2 bases at J, with 9 bases between the two ends. Germline V gene lookup returns CDR1 SGHTA and CDR2 FQGNSA. The CDR3 has 14 residues.

The chain links TRBV2 to TRBJ1-1; maybe TRBD1 (6 bases). CDR1 and CDR2 from the germline V gene are SNHLY and FYNNEI. CDR3 size: 12 residues. Trimming shortened V by 6 bases and J by 4 bases, and 9 bases separated the two germline ends. In DNA, the CDR3 is TGTGCCAGCAGAACAGGGTTCACTGAAGCTTTCTTT. This translates into CASRTGFTEAFF. Variable domain in full (rest from reference TRBV2 and TRBJ1-1): EPEVTQTPSHQVTQMGQEVILRCVPISNHLYFYWYRQILGQKVEFLVSFYNNEISEKSEIFDDQFSVERPDGSNFTLKIRSTKLEDSAMYFCASRTGFTEAFFGQGTRLTVV.

The chain links TRBV6-5 to TRBJ2-5, with 7 bases lining up with TRBD1. The junction had 8 bases not matched to a gene; V was cut back by 6 bases and J by 4 bases. Germline-derived CDR1 and CDR2 are MNHEY and SVGAGI. CDR3 size: 14 residues. The CDR3 sequence: CASRVDRVVETQYF. Written as DNA, the CDR3 is TGTGCCAGCAGGGTCGACAGGGTCGTAGAGACCCAGTACTTC.

The CDR3: CASSLTGPTEAFF. In nucleotides, the CDR3 is TGCGCCAGCAGCTTGACAGGCCCCACTGAAGCTTTCTTT. The rearrangement joins TRBV5-1 to TRBJ1-1; D may be TRBD1 (5 bases). Germline lookup yields CDR1 SGHRS and CDR2 YFSETQ. The CDR3 length is 13 residues. Trimming left V 1 base short and J 4 bases short, with 8 bases between.

This chain links TRBV2 with TRBJ2-7, with no clear D. The germline gives CDR1 SNHLY, CDR2 FYNNEI. Trimming stripped 4 bases from V and 5 bases from J, with 6 bases between. The CDR3 extends over 11 amino acids. CDR3 in amino acids: CASSAQNEQYF. The CDR3 DNA reads TGTGCCAGCAGTGCACAAAACGAGCAGTACTTC.

As regards this clone: This specimen includes other DNA sequences encoding the same CDR3. CDR3 region: CASSLQGAAGNTIYF. The CDR3 region has the DNA TGTGCCAGCAGCCTTCAGGGGGCCGCTGGAAACACCATATATTTT. This rearrangement joins TRBV5-6 to TRBJ1-3; 8 bases fit TRBD1. After removal of 4 bases from V and 2 bases from J, the junction contained 5 bases not matched to a gene. Germline CDR1 reads SGHDT; CDR2 reads YYEEEE. CDR3 length equals 15 residues.

This clone was picked up a small number of times. The chain links TRBV4-3 to TRBJ2-7, with D hard to call. CDR1 is LGHNA and CDR2 is YSLEER in the germline V gene. This CDR3 contains 15 residues. V shed 0 bases and J shed 2 bases, with 11 bases lying between them. As DNA, the CDR3 is TGCGCCAGCAGCCAAGATCGCTACAGTACCTACGAGCAGTACTTC. Its protein product is CASSQDRYSTYEQYF.

The chain is built from TRBV7-9 and TRBJ1-1; D is unclear. V shed 3 bases and J shed 1 base, with 6 bases lying between them. The length of the CDR3 is 13 residues. Germline lookup yields CDR1 SEHNR and CDR2 FQNEAQ (reference sequence). In DNA, the CDR3 is TGTGCCAGCAGCTTGCAGGAGAACACTGAAGCTTTCTTT. Its translation is CASSLQENTEAFF.

V usage is TRBV27 and J usage is TRBJ2-5; TRBD1 matches 8 bases. Trimming at V came to 11 bases and at J to 5 bases, leaving 4 bases not matched to a gene. CDR3 length: 11 residues. The germline V gene encodes CDR1 MNHEY and CDR2 SMNVEV (reference sequence). The CDR3 bases are TGTGCCGCAGGGGGCCAGGAGACCCAGTACTTC. It specifies CAAGGQETQYF.